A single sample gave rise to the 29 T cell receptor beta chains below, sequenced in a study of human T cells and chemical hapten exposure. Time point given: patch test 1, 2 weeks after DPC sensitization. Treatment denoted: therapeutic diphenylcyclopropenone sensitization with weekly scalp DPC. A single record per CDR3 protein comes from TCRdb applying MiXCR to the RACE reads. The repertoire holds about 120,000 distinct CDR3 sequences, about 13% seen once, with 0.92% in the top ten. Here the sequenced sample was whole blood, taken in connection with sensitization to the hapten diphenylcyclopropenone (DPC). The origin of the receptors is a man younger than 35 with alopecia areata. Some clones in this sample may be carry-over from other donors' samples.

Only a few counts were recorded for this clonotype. The CDR3 sequence is CASRKPGQKNEKLFF. CDR3 nucleotide sequence: TGTGCCAGCAGAAAACCGGGACAGAAGAATGAAAAACTGTTTTTT. The chain carries TRBV11-2 and TRBJ1-4, with 7 bases aligning to TRBD1. The V gene end was trimmed by 6 bases and the J gene end by 5 bases; junction bases not matched to a gene: 9. CDR1 is SGHAT and CDR2 is FQNNGV in the germline V gene. This CDR3 has 15 amino acids. The entire variable domain, with the rest obtained from reference TRBV11-2 and TRBJ1-4, is as follows: EAGVAQSPRYKIIEKRQSVAFWCNPISGHATLYWYQQILGQGPKLLIQFQNNGVVDDSQLPKDRFSAERLKGVDSTLKIQPAKLEDSAVYLCASRKPGQKNEKLFFGSGTQLSVL.

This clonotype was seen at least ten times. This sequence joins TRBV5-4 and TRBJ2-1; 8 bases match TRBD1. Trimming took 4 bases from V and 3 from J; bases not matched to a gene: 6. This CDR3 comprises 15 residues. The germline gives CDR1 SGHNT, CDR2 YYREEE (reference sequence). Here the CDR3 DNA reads TGTGCCAGCAGCCTAGACAGGGGCGGCTACAATGAGCAGTTCTTC. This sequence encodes CASSLDRGGYNEQFF.

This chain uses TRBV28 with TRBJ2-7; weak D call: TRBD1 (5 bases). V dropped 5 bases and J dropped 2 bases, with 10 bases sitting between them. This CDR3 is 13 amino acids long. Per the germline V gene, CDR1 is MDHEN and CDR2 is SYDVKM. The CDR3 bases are TGTGCCAGCAGTCCCCCAGGGACCTACGAGCAGTACTTC. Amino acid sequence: CASSPPGTYEQYF. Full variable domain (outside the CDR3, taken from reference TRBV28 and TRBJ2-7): DVKVTQSSRYLVKRTGEKVFLECVQDMDHENMFWYRQDPGLGLRLIYFSYDVKMKEKGDIPEGYSVSREKKERFSLILESASTNQTSMYLCASSPPGTYEQYFGPGTRLTVT.

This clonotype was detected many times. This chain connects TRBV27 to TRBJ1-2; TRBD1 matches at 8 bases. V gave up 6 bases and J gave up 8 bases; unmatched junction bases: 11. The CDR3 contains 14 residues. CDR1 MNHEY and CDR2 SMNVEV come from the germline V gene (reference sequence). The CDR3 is CASSPQGVSGGYTF. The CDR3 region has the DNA TGTGCCAGCAGCCCACAGGGGGTTAGTGGAGGCTACACCTTC.

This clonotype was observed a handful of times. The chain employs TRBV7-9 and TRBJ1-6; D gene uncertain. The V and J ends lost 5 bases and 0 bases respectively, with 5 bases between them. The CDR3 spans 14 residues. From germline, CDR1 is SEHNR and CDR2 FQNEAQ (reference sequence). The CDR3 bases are TGTGCCAGCAGCCGGAGCTCCTATAATTCACCCCTCCACTTT. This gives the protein CASSRSSYNSPLHF. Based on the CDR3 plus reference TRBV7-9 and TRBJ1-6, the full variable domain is DTGVSQNPRHKITKRGQNVTFRCDPISEHNRLYWYRQTLGQGPEFLTYFQNEAQLEKSRLLSDRFSAERPKGSFSTLEIQRTEQGDSAMYLCASSRSSYNSPLHFGNGTRLTVT.

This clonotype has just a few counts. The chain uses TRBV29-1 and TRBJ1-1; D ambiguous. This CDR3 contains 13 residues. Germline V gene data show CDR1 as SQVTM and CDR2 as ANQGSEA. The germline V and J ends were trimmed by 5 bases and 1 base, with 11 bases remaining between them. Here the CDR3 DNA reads TGCAGCGTTACACAGAAACCGAACACTGAAGCTTTCTTT. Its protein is CSVTQKPNTEAFF. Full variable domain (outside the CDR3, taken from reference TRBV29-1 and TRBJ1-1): SAVISQKPSRDICQRGTSLTIQCQVDSQVTMMFWYRQQPGQSLTLIATANQGSEATYESGFVIDKFPISRPNLTFSTLTVSNMSPEDSSIYLCSVTQKPNTEAFFGQGTRLTVV.

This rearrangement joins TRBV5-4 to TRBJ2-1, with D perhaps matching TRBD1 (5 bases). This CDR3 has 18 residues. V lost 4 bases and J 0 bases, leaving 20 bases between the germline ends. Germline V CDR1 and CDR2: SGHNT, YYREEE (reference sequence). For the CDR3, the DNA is TGTGCCAGCAGCCCACGAGGTGGGATCCAGGGCTCCTACAATGAGCAGTTCTTC. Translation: CASSPRGGIQGSYNEQFF.

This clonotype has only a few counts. The CDR3 region has the DNA TGTGCTAGTGGTTTGTTGGAGAACACTGAAGCTTTCTTT. Protein sequence: CASGLLENTEAFF. The V call is TRBV12-5, the J call TRBJ1-1; D unclear. This CDR3 has 13 residues. Germline V CDR1 and CDR2: LGHNT, FRNRAP. V shed 2 bases and J shed 1 base, with 5 bases lying between them. Full variable domain (missing parts from reference TRBV12-5 and TRBJ1-1): DARVTQTPRHKVTEMGQEVTMRCQPILGHNTVFWYRQTMMQGLELLAYFRNRAPLDDSGMPKDRFSAEMPDATLATLKIQPSEPRDSAVYFCASGLLENTEAFFGQGTRLTVV.

The CDR3 nucleotides are TGTGCCAGCAGCCCCCCAGACAGGGGGCAGTACGAGCAGTACTTC. It yields the protein CASSPPDRGQYEQYF. The chain has TRBV11-2 and TRBJ2-7, with 10 nucleotides matching TRBD1. The CDR3 extends over 15 amino acids. Per germline, CDR1 SGHAT and CDR2 FQNNGV. V trimming: 5 bases; J trimming: 4 bases; junction bases outside the gene matches: 8.

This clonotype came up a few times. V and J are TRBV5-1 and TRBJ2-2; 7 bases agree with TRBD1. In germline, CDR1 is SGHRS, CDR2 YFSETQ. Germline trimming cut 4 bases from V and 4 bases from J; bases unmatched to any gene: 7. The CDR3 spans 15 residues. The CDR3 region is CASSQQGWSTGELFF. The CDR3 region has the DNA TGCGCCAGCAGCCAACAGGGGTGGAGCACCGGGGAGCTGTTTTTT. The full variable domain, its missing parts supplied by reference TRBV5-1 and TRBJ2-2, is KAGVTQTPRYLIKTRGQQVTLSCSPISGHRSVSWYQQTPGQGLQFLFEYFSETQRNKGNFPGRFSGRQFSNSRSEMNVSTLELGDSALYLCASSQQGWSTGELFFGEGSRLTVL.

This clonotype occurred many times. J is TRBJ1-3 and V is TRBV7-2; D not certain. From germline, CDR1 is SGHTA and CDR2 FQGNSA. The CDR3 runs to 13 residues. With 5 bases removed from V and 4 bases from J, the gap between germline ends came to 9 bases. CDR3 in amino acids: CASSPRLGNTIYF. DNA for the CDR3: TGTGCCAGCAGCCCCCGACTGGGAAACACCATATATTTT. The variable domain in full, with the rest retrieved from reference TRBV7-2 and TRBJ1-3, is GAGVSQSPSNKVTEKGKDVELRCDPISGHTALYWYRQSLGQGLEFLIYFQGNSAPDKSGLPSDRFSAERTGGSVSTLTIQRTQQEDSAVYLCASSPRLGNTIYFGEGSWLTVV.

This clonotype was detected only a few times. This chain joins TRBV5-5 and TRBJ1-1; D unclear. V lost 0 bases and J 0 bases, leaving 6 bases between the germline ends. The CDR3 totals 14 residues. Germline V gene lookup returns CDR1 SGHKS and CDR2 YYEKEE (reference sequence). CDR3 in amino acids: CASSLVWVNTEAFF. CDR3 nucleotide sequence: TGTGCCAGCAGCTTGGTCTGGGTGAACACTGAAGCTTTCTTT.

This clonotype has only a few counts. CDR3 sequence reads: CASSLLGRVVVGNEQFF. CDR3 nucleotide sequence: TGTGCCAGCAGCTTATTGGGTCGAGTAGTGGTGGGCAATGAGCAGTTCTTC. The chain joins TRBV7-3 to TRBJ2-1; D uncertain. The germline V gene encodes CDR1 SGHTA and CDR2 FQGTGA. With 2 bases removed from V and 6 bases from J, the gap between germline ends came to 20 bases. The CDR3 loop spans 17 amino acids.

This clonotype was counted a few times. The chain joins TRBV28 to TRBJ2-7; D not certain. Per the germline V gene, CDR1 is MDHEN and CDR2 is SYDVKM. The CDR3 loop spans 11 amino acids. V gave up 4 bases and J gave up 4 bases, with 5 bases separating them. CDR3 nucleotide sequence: TGTGCCAGCAGTTCCATGTACGAGCAGTACTTC. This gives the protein CASSSMYEQYF.

The CDR3 DNA is TGTGCCACCAAACAGGGAGACTATGGCTACACCTTC. Translated: CATKQGDYGYTF. This chain uses TRBV10-3 with TRBJ1-2; TRBD1 is a possible D gene (6 bases). V shed 10 bases and J shed 3 bases, with 12 bases lying between them. The CDR3 extends over 12 amino acids. CDR1 ENHRY and CDR2 SYGVKD come from the germline V gene.

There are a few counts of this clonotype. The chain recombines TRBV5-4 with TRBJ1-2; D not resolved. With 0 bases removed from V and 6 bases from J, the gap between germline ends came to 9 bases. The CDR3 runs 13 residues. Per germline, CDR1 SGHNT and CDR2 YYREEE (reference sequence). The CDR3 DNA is TGTGCCAGCAGCTTGGGTCTCCGGCATGGCTACACCTTC. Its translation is CASSLGLRHGYTF.

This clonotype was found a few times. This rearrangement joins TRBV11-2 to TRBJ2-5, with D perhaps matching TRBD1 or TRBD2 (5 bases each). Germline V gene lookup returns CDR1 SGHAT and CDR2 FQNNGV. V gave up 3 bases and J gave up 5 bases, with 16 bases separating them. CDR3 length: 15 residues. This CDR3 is CASSFRGQGLETQYF. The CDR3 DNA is TGTGCCAGCAGCTTCAGAGGGCAGGGTTTGGAGACCCAGTACTTC.

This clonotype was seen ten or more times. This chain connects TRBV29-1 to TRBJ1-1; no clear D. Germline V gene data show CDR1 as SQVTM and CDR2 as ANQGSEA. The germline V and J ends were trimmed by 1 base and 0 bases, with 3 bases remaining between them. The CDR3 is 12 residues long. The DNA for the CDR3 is TGCAGCGTTGAAGCGGTGAACACTGAAGCTTTCTTT. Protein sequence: CSVEAVNTEAFF.

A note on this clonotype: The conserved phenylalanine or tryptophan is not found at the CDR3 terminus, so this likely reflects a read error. The CDR3 DNA reads as TGCAGCGCCGAGGAGGGTTACGAGCAGTACTAC. Its protein is CSAEEGYEQYY. This chain connects TRBV29-1 to TRBJ2-7; possible D gene TRBD2, 6 bases. Germline V lookup: CDR1 SQVTM, CDR2 ANQGSEA. V lost 7 bases, J lost 4 bases, and 11 bases lay in between. This CDR3 has 11 amino acids.

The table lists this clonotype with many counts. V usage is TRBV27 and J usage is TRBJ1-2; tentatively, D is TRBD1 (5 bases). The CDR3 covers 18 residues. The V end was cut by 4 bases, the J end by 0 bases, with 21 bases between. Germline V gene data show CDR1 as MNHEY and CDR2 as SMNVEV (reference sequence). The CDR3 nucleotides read TGTGCCAGCAGTTACATCCGGGACCTACGAATCTCTAACTATGGCTACACCTTC. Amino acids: CASSYIRDLRISNYGYTF.

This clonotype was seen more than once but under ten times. The CDR3 DNA reads TGCGCCAGCAGTGAGTCCCCTGGAAACACCATATATTTT. This translates into CASSESPGNTIYF. This sequence joins TRBV10-1 and TRBJ1-3; D is unresolved. There are 13 residues in the CDR3. Germline assignment: CDR1 WNHNN and CDR2 SYGVQD (reference sequence). V gave up 0 bases and J gave up 2 bases, with 2 bases separating them.

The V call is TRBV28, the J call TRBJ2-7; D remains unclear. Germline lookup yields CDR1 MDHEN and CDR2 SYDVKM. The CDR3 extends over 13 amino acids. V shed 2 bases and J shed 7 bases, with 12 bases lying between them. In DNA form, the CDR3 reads TGTGCCAGCAGTTTAACCCCCCGAGAGGAGCAGTACTTC. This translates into CASSLTPREEQYF.

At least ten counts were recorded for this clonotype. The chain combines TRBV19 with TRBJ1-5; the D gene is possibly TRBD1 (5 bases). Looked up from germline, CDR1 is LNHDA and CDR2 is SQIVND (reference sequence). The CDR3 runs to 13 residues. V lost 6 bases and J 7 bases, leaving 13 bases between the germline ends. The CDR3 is CASSFRGGQPQHF. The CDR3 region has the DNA TGTGCCAGTAGCTTCCGGGGGGGACAGCCCCAGCATTTT. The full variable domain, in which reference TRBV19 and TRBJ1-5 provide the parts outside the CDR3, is DGGITQSPKYLFRKEGQNVTLSCEQNLNHDAMYWYRQDPGQGLRLIYYSQIVNDFQKGDIAEGYSVSREKKESFPLTVTSAQKNPTAFYLCASSFRGGQPQHFGDGTRLSIL.

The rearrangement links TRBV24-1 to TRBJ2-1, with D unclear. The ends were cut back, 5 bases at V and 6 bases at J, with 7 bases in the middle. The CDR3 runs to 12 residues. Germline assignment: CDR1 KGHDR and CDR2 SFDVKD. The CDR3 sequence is CATSVSGNEQFF. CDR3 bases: TGTGCCACCAGTGTATCAGGCAATGAGCAGTTCTTC.

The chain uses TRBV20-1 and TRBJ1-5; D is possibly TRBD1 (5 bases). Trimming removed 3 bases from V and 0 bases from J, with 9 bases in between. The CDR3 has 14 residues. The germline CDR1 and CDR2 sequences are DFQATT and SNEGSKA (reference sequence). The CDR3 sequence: CSARRRDSNQPQHF. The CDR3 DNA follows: TGCAGTGCTAGGCGCAGGGATAGCAATCAGCCCCAGCATTTT.

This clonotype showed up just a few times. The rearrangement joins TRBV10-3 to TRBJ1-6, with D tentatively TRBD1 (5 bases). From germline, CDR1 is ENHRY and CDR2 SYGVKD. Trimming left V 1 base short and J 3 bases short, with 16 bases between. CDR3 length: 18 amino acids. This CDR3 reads CAISEYRDHPGYNSPLHF. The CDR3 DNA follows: TGTGCCATCAGTGAGTACCGGGACCACCCGGGCTATAATTCACCCCTCCACTTT.

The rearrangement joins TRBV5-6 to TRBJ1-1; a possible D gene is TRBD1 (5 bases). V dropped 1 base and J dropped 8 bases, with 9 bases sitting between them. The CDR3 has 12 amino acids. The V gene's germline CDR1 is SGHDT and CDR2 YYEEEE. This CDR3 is CASSLPAGEAFF. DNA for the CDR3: TGTGCCAGCAGCTTGCCAGCAGGGGAAGCTTTCTTT.

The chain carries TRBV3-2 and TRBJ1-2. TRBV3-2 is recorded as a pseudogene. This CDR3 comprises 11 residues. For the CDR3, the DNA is TGTGCCAGCACAATTAGTTATGGCTACACCTTC. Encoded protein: CASTISYGYTF.

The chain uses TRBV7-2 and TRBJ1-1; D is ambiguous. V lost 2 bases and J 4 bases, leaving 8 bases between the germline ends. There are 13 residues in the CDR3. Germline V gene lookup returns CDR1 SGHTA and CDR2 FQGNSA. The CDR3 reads CASSLWGGTEAFF. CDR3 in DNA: TGTGCCAGCAGCTTATGGGGAGGCACTGAAGCTTTCTTT. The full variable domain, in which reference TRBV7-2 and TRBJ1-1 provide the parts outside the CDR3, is GAGVSQSPSNKVTEKGKDVELRCDPISGHTALYWYRQSLGQGLEFLIYFQGNSAPDKSGLPSDRFSAERTGGSVSTLTIQRTQQEDSAVYLCASSLWGGTEAFFGQGTRLTVV.